Only a few counts were recorded for the clone carrying this T cell receptor (beta chain). This entry is derived from a study of blood T cell repertoires in COVID-19. Study-level background: Acute and convalescent COVID-19 specimens originated in the United States, Italy and Spain. T cells, B-cell-depleted T cells, or PBMCs supplied cDNA or gDNA.

Germline lookup yields CDR1 MNHEY and CDR2 SVGEGT. This CDR3 comprises 13 residues. V dropped 2 bases and J dropped 8 bases, with 7 bases sitting between them. Per the study methods: The authors estimated nucleated cell counts from reference gene primer amplification. Produced via immunoSEQ multiplex PCR; TCRdb's table is partial and in-frame only. V, J and clone size reflect that table, while D and trimming were determined from the DNA. The sample holds about 140,000 clones, about four fifths seen once. The clonotype originates from an older woman with acute or convalescent COVID-19. The chain links TRBV6-2 or TRBV6-3 to TRBJ1-6; unclear D gene. The sample was peripheral blood. This CDR3 reads CASSYGQDSPLHF. CDR3 coding DNA: TGTGCCAGCAGTTACGGCCAGGATTCACCCCTCCACTTT.